In this sample, the clone carrying this T cell receptor beta chain turned up many times. Antigen specificity is unknown. The data originate from a study of breast tumors, draining lymph nodes, adjacent tissues. Study-wide findings and caveats: Data fit most tumor T cells coming from lymph node, expanding in tumor. Tumor and nontumor repertoires were significantly more similar in luminal-like than in basal-like breast cancer. That most tumor T cells come from lymph nodes remained unproven. Compared with lymph nodes, tumors were less diverse; compared with nontumor tissue, more.

The lymph nodes were axillary draining lymph nodes from breast cancer patients. TCRdb reanalysed the multiplex PCR reads using MiXCR and keeps one entry per CDR3 protein. The sample includes 150,000 to 200,000 distinct CDR3 sequences, around a third of them seen just once. The sample taken for sequencing was axillary lymph node tissue. The receptor was isolated from a female donor with breast cancer. Some clones in this sample may be carry-over from other donors' samples.

As DNA, the CDR3 is TGTGCCAGCTCACCACAGGTCTACGAGCAGTACTTC. Protein sequence: CASSPQVYEQYF. The chain links TRBV18 to TRBJ2-7, with D hard to call. Germline V gene sequence: CDR1 KGHSH, CDR2 LQKENI. CDR3 length: 12 amino acids. V lost 1 base and J 3 bases, leaving 4 bases between the germline ends.